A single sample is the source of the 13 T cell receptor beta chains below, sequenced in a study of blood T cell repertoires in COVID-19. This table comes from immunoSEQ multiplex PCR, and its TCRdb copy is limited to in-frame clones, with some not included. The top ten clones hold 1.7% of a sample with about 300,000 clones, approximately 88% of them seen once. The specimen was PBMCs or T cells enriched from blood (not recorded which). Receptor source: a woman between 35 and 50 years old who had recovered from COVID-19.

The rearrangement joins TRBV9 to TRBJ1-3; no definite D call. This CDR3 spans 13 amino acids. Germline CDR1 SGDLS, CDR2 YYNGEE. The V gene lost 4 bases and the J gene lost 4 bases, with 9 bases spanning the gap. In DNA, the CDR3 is TGTGCCAGCAGCAGAAGTGAGGGAAACACCATATATTTT. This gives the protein CASSRSEGNTIYF.

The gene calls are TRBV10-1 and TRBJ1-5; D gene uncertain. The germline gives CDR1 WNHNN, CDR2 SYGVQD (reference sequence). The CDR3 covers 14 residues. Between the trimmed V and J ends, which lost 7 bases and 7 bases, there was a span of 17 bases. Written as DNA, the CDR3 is TGCGCCAGCAAAGTGTTGAGGCAGCCACAGCCCCAGCATTTT. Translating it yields CASKVLRQPQPQHF.

The CDR3 here is CASSSSGTGLYEQYF. The DNA for the CDR3 is TGCGCCAGCAGCTCTTCCGGGACAGGGTTGTACGAGCAGTACTTC. The chain carries TRBV5-1 and TRBJ2-7, with 9 bases fitting TRBD1. J gave up 4 bases and V 3 bases, and 8 bases lay outside the gene matches. Germline loops: CDR1 SGHRS, CDR2 YFSETQ. This CDR3 contains 15 residues.

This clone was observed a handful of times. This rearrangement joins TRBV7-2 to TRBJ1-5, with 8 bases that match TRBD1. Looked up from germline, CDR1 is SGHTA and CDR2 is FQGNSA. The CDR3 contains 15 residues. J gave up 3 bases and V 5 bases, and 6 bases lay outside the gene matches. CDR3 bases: TGTGCCAGCAGCCTACGGACAGGGCACAATCAGCCCCAGCATTTT. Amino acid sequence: CASSLRTGHNQPQHF.

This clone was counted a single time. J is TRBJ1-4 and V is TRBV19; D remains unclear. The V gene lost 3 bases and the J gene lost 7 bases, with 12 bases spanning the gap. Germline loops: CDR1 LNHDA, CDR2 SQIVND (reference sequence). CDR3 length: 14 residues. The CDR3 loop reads CASSIRMSSEKLFF. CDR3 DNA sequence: TGTGCCAGTAGTATCCGGATGTCTAGTGAAAAACTGTTTTTT.

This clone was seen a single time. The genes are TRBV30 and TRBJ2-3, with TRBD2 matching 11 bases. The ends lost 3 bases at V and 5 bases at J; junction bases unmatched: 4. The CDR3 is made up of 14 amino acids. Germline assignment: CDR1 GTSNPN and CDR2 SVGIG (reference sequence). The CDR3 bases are TGTGCCTGGAGACTAGCGGGAGCACTAGATACGCAGTATTTT. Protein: CAWRLAGALDTQYF.

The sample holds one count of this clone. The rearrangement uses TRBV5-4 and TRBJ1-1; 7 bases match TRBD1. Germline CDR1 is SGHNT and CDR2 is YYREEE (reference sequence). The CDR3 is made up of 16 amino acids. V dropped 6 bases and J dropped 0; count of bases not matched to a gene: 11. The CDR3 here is CASTKTGQNMNTEAFF. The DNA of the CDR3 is TGTGCCAGCACCAAGACGGGACAGAACATGAACACTGAAGCTTTCTTT.

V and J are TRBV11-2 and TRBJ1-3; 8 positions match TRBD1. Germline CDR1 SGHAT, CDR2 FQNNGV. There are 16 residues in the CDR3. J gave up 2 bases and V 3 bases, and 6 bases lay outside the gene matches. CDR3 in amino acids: CASSFALRGPGNTIYF. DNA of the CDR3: TGTGCCAGCAGCTTTGCGCTCAGGGGGCCTGGAAACACCATATATTTT.

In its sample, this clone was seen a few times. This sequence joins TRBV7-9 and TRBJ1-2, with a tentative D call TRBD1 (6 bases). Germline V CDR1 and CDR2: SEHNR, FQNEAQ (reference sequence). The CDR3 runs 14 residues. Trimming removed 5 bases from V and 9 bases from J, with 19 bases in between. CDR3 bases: TGTGCCAGCAGCCGTGGGGGATCAGGGGCTAGCTACACCTTC. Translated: CASSRGGSGASYTF.

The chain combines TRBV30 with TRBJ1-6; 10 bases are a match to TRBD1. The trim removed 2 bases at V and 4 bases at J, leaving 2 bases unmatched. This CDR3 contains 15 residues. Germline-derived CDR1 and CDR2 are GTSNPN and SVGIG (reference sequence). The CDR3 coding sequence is TGTGCCTGGAGTCGGGACAGGGGTTATAATTCACCCCTCCACTTT. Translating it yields CAWSRDRGYNSPLHF.

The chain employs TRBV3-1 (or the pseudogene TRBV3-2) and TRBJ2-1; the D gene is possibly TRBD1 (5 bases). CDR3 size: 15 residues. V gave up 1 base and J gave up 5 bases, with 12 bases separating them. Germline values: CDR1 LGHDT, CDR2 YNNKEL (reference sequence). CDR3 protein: CASSQGQGSNNEQFF. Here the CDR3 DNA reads TGTGCCAGCAGCCAAGGCCAGGGTAGCAACAATGAGCAGTTCTTC.

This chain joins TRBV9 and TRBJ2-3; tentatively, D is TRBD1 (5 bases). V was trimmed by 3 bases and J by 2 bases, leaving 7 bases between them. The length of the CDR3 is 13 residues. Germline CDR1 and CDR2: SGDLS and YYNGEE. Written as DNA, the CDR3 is TGTGCCAGCAGCGAGGGGAACACAGATACGCAGTATTTT. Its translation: CASSEGNTDTQYF.

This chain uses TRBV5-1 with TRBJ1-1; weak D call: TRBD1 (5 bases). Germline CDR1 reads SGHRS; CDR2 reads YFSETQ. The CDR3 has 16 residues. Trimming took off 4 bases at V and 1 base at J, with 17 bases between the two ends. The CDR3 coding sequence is TGCGCCAGCAGCCCTCGACGGGGGACGGAGAACACTGAAGCTTTCTTT. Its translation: CASSPRRGTENTEAFF.